This is a list of T cell receptor beta chains from one sample in a study of beta chain features in type 1 diabetes. Using immunoSEQ multiplex PCR, the repertoire was profiled, and TCRdb retains in-frame clones only, with some absent. The table shows about 47,000 clones, with 35% to 55% occurring only once. Sequenced: stem cell memory CD4+ T cells from blood. The receptors here all came from a man aged 25 to 40 with type 1 diabetes. Both conserved end residues are part of each CDR3. A D gene is named only where the DNA matches it firmly. Clone size appears in some rows only: once, few, many, or a class for an expanded clone.

CDR3	DNA	D	size	V	J
CATSSDRLRSGSSYNEQFF	TGTGCCACCAGCAGTGATCGGCTCCGTAGCGGGAGCTCCTACAATGAGCAGTTCTTC	TRBD2	NA	TRBV15	TRBJ2-1
CASSSNRINQPQHF	TGTGCCAGCAGCTCCAACAGGATCAATCAGCCCCAGCATTTT	NA	NA	TRBV5-6	TRBJ1-5
CASRTLVGFNEQFF	TGCGCCAGCAGGACTTTAGTAGGATTCAATGAGCAGTTCTTC	NA	NA	TRBV5-1	TRBJ2-1
CASSLTATNEKLFF	TGCGCCAGCAGCCTGACAGCAACTAATGAAAAACTGTTTTTT	NA	few	TRBV5-1	TRBJ1-4
CASSLTGLAGNEQYF	TGTGCCAGCAGCTTGACGGGACTAGCGGGAAACGAGCAGTACTTC	TRBD2	few	TRBV7-8	TRBJ2-7
CASRPTGGVGYTF	TGTGCCAGCAGACCTACAGGGGGTGTAGGCTACACCTTC	TRBD1	NA	TRBV27	TRBJ1-2
CASSFQGNTIYF	TGTGCCAGCAGCTTCCAGGGAAACACCATATATTTT	NA	NA	TRBV7-9	TRBJ1-3
CASSRTSSEQFF	TGCGCCAGCAGCAGGACTAGCAGTGAGCAGTTCTTC	TRBD2	few	TRBV5-1	TRBJ2-1
CASSPMTGGTDTQYF	TGTGCCAGCAGCCCAATGACAGGGGGCACAGATACGCAGTATTTT	TRBD1	NA	TRBV7-2	TRBJ2-3
CASKVGGRFTGELFF	TGTGCCAGCAAGGTCGGAGGCCGTTTTACCGGGGAGCTGTTTTTT	NA	NA	TRBV27	TRBJ2-2
CASSPSTGYGKNIQYF	TGCGCCAGCAGCCCAAGCACAGGGTATGGCAAAAACATTCAGTACTTC	NA	NA	TRBV5-1	TRBJ2-4
CASSSQGLNQPQHF	TGTGCCAGCAGTTCTCAGGGGCTCAATCAGCCCCAGCATTTT	NA	NA	TRBV28	TRBJ1-5
CASSQTVNTEAFF	TGTGCCAGCAGCCAGACAGTGAACACTGAAGCTTTCTTT	NA	NA	TRBV6-6	TRBJ1-1
CASSYQGMDEKLFF	TGTGCCAGCAGTTACCAGGGTATGGATGAAAAACTGTTTTTT	NA	few	TRBV6-6	TRBJ1-4
CASSRDRNYEQYF	TGCGCCAGCAGTCGGGACAGGAACTACGAGCAGTACTTC	TRBD1	few	TRBV5-1	TRBJ2-7
CASSPRPTGYGYTF	TGTGCCAGCAGCCCCCGGCCCACAGGGTACGGCTACACCTTC	NA	NA	TRBV7-2	TRBJ1-2